Listed below are T cell receptor beta chains from one sample, sequenced in a study of cytomegalovirus exposure and HLA in healthy donors. TCRdb's table, derived via immunoSEQ multiplex PCR, lists solely in-frame clones and lacks some. The sample consists of 95,000 to 150,000 clones, roughly 80% of them appearing once. The sequenced material came from PBMCs. The receptors stem from a man aged 30 to 45 in good health and CMV-seronegative. Each CDR3 is given with its conserved first and last residue. A D gene is named only where the DNA matches it firmly. Not all rows give a size; the values are once, few, many and, for expanded clones, a class.

J gene: TRBJ2-3; D gene: TRBD2; V gene: TRBV27; clone size: once; CDR3 DNA: TGTGCCAGCAGTCCACTGGCGGGGGGCAACACAGATACGCAGTATTTT; CDR3 protein: CASSPLAGGNTDTQYF
J gene: TRBJ2-7; D gene: NA; V gene: TRBV28; clone size: NA; CDR3 DNA: TGTGCCAGCAGTTCCGTGGCTGGGGCTGCCTACGAGCAGTACTTC; CDR3 protein: CASSSVAGAAYEQYF
J gene: TRBJ1-2; D gene: NA; V gene: TRBV15; clone size: NA; CDR3 DNA: TGTGCCACCAGCAGGGATCAAGGCGGGGAAAACTATGGCTACACCTTC; CDR3 protein: CATSRDQGGENYGYTF
J gene: TRBJ1-4; D gene: NA; V gene: TRBV11-3; clone size: once; CDR3 DNA: TGTGCCAGCAGCTTAGTACAGGAGCTACGTGAAAAACTGTTTTTT; CDR3 protein: CASSLVQELREKLFF
J gene: TRBJ2-1; D gene: NA; V gene: TRBV7-9; clone size: NA; CDR3 DNA: TGTGCCAGCAGCTTGACAACAAGGGGCAGGGAGTTCTTC; CDR3 protein: CASSLTTRGREFF
J gene: TRBJ1-2; D gene: TRBD1; V gene: TRBV5-4; clone size: NA; CDR3 DNA: TGTGCCAGCAGCCCTACAGGGGGTGCGAGGTATGGCTACACCTTC; CDR3 protein: CASSPTGGARYGYTF
J gene: TRBJ1-5; D gene: TRBD1; V gene: TRBV7-2; clone size: NA; CDR3 DNA: TGTGCCAGCAGCTTGGGCGACAGGGCTCGCAATCAGCCCCAGCATTTT; CDR3 protein: CASSLGDRARNQPQHF
J gene: TRBJ2-5; D gene: NA; V gene: TRBV13; clone size: NA; CDR3 DNA: TGTGCCAGCAGCTTAGGCTTCAGATCCCAAGAGACCCAGTACTTC; CDR3 protein: CASSLGFRSQETQYF
J gene: TRBJ2-1; D gene: TRBD2; V gene: TRBV10-3; clone size: NA; CDR3 DNA: TGTGCCATCAGTGGCGCGCAAACTAGCGGGGGGCTCTATCAGTTCTTC; CDR3 protein: CAISGAQTSGGLYQFF
J gene: TRBJ1-1; D gene: NA; V gene: TRBV29-1; clone size: NA; CDR3 DNA: TGCAGCGTTGTAGGGATGACAGGTCCAAACACTGAAGCTTTCTTT; CDR3 protein: CSVVGMTGPNTEAFF
J gene: TRBJ1-1; D gene: TRBD1; V gene: TRBV7-9; clone size: NA; CDR3 DNA: TGTGCCAGCAGCCCGCCGACAGGGGAGAACACTGAAGCTTTCTTT; CDR3 protein: CASSPPTGENTEAFF
J gene: TRBJ2-6; D gene: NA; V gene: TRBV6-5; clone size: NA; CDR3 DNA: TGTGCCAGCAGTTACTCGTACGAGGTTGGGGCCAACGGCCTGACTTTC; CDR3 protein: CASSYSYEVGANGLTF
J gene: TRBJ1-1; D gene: NA; V gene: TRBV7-2; clone size: NA; CDR3 DNA: TGTGCCAGCAGCCCCCGGGGAGGAGCCATGAACACTGAAGCTTTCTTT; CDR3 protein: CASSPRGGAMNTEAFF
J gene: TRBJ2-5; D gene: NA; V gene: TRBV2; clone size: NA; CDR3 DNA: TGTGCCAGCAGTCCCCCTAGCATGCGGGAGACCCAGTACTTC; CDR3 protein: CASSPPSMRETQYF
J gene: TRBJ2-5; D gene: NA; V gene: TRBV1; clone size: NA; CDR3 DNA: TGCACCAGCACCTCACTGAAGGGTAGGGGTGAGACCCAGTACTTC; CDR3 protein: CTSTSLKGRGETQYF
J gene: TRBJ1-6; D gene: NA; V gene: TRBV7-2; clone size: NA; CDR3 DNA: TGTGCCAGCAGCTTAGGACAGGTCTATAATTCACCCCTCCACTTT; CDR3 protein: CASSLGQVYNSPLHF
J gene: TRBJ2-7; D gene: NA; V gene: TRBV28; clone size: NA; CDR3 DNA: TGTGCCAGCAGTTTCGGACAGCCATACGAGCAGTACTTC; CDR3 protein: CASSFGQPYEQYF
J gene: TRBJ2-5; D gene: NA; V gene: TRBV9; clone size: NA; CDR3 DNA: TGTGCCAGCAGCTCAGGGGTAGTAGGCCAAGAGACCCGGTACTTC; CDR3 protein: CASSSGVVGQETRYF
J gene: TRBJ2-3; D gene: TRBD1; V gene: TRBV2; clone size: NA; CDR3 DNA: TGTGCCAGCAATCTCGACAGGGGTGATACGCAGTATTTT; CDR3 protein: CASNLDRGDTQYF
J gene: TRBJ2-7; D gene: NA; V gene: TRBV5-6; clone size: NA; CDR3 DNA: TGTGCCAGCAGCCAGAACTACGAGCAGTACTTC; CDR3 protein: CASSQNYEQYF
J gene: TRBJ1-1; D gene: TRBD1; V gene: TRBV7-9; clone size: NA; CDR3 DNA: TGTGCCAGCAGATTACAGGGGGACACTGAAGCTTTCTTT; CDR3 protein: CASRLQGDTEAFF
J gene: TRBJ1-2; D gene: TRBD1; V gene: TRBV27; clone size: NA; CDR3 DNA: TGTGCCAGCAGCGCCCGAGGGACAGGGAATGGCTACACCTTC; CDR3 protein: CASSARGTGNGYTF
J gene: TRBJ1-1; D gene: TRBD1; V gene: TRBV4-1; clone size: NA; CDR3 DNA: TGCGCCAGCGGGGGACAGCTGAACACTGAAGCTTTCTTT; CDR3 protein: CASGGQLNTEAFF
J gene: TRBJ2-6; D gene: NA; V gene: TRBV10-1; clone size: NA; CDR3 DNA: TGCGCCAGCAGCGCGGAGCGGGCTGGGGCCAACGGCCTGACTTTC; CDR3 protein: CASSAERAGANGLTF
J gene: TRBJ2-2; D gene: NA; V gene: TRBV19; clone size: once; CDR3 DNA: TGTGCCAGTAGTATAGTGCCGGACATGGCCACCGGGGAGCTGTTTTTT; CDR3 protein: CASSIVPDMATGELFF
J gene: TRBJ2-3; D gene: TRBD2; V gene: TRBV30; clone size: NA; CDR3 DNA: TGTGCCTGGAGAGCGGGAGGAATCCCTAGCACAGATACGCAGTATTTT; CDR3 protein: CAWRAGGIPSTDTQYF